This record covers a single TCR beta chain. The antigen this receptor binds is unknown. Per-base quality was not reported, and no clone a single base away is much larger than it. Receptor libraries were prepared by 5' RACE. Sequenced using an Illumina HiSeq 2500. A second PCR of roughly 6 to 11 cycles was run with a J-beta primer mix and a sample-barcoded 5' primer. A template-switch 5' adaptor carrying 12 random nucleotides introduced a unique molecular identifier onto each TCR beta cDNA molecule. At least 2.5 million CDR3-containing paired-end reads were obtained from each sample. First-strand cDNA synthesis was performed from all RNA using the Mint cDNA synthesis kit, with priming by a TRBC-specific oligonucleotide. All cDNA was treated with uracil-DNA glycosylase and then went through a first 18-cycle PCR with the universal primers M1SS and BC2_uni_R. The original methods were these. Each sample was normalized by randomly selecting 1 million high-quality reads, each carrying a distinct molecular identifier. Instead of being binned into consensus sequences, reads with shared molecular identifiers were discarded. MiTCR, run with a Q25 quality threshold and the strictest error-elimination algorithm, handled CDR3 identification, clonotype clustering and error correction. A nonparametric unseen species model with Euler transformation was used to estimate a lower bound on total TCR beta diversity. TCRdb reprocessing: public reads trimmed at Q25 with fastp, clones called with MiXCR, in-frame beta chains kept. Each CDR3 protein appears once, grouped with its most common genes and DNA. Here the V and J calls rest on TCRdb's processing, not on the authors' analysis. The sample records about 1 million distinct CDR3 sequences, 35% to 55% of which are singletons. Jointly, the top ten make up about 19% of the sample.

This sample is part of a study of blood T cells in healthy people across ages (dated by TCRdb to the mid-2010s). In terms of the full investigation: In model experiments, roughly one uniquely barcoded TCR beta cDNA molecule per two T cells was captured by template switching. To track age-related changes in TCR beta repertoire diversity, the study relied on deep sequencing normalized with unique cDNA molecular identifiers. The donors were divided into four age groups: young (average approximately 17 years), middle-aged (approximately 42), aged (under 70) and long-lived (82). To avoid experimental bias, donors of different ages were distributed randomly across sequencing lanes. Two additional independent replicas of 1 million unique cDNA reads from the same blood draw were analyzed for two donors (one aged 18 to 29 and one aged 80 or older).

Findings and caveats that apply to the study as a whole: Compared with the aged group, the long-lived group had more naive CD4+ T cells, fewer expanded clones and increased TCR diversity, suggesting age selection. As age increased, observed TCR beta diversity per million T cells dropped in a roughly linear way, and a significant reduction was already evident by age 40. Bulk unsorted PBMC profiling prevented conclusive comparison of naive and antigen-experienced compartments. Because donor CMV infection status was unknown, age-related changes in expanded clonotypes were potentially confounded. Estimates of total diversity based on one million sequenced T cells were considered lower bounds and underestimates. A strong correlation was found between observed TCR beta diversity and the percentage of naive T cells measured by flow cytometry.

Systemically healthy Caucasian individuals from Russia, some 40 in total and aged about 6 to 95 years, were included as donors. Each donor gave about 9.7 milliliters of peripheral blood, drawn into EDTA-treated Vacutainer tubes. Ficoll-Paque density-gradient centrifugation was used to isolate PBMCs, with at least 6.5 million obtained per sample. Total RNA, at least 6 micrograms per sample, was extracted from PBMCs with Trizol reagent. Naive CD45RAhigh/CD27high T cell percentages were measured by flow cytometry on a PBMC aliquot from every donor. From a lookup of the germline V gene, CDR1 and CDR2 are MNHNS and SASEGT. V loses 2 bases of germline sequence and J loses 2 bases, and the interval between the two ends is 11 bases. Inclusive of the bounding cysteine and phenylalanine, the CDR3 is 15 residues long. Left in the record is the CDR3 DNA by itself, 45 bases read in frame from the first base.

The sample taken for sequencing was blood. The source is a woman aged 60-70 years in good health. The chain is encoded by TRBV6-1 joined to TRBJ2-3; a confident D gene designation cannot be given. The CDR3 has the sequence CASSELTWDTDTQYF. At the DNA level, the sequence is TGTGCCAGCAGTGAACTTACCTGGGACACAGATACGCAGTATTTT.